This T cell receptor beta chain was recovered during a study of cytomegalovirus exposure and HLA in healthy donors. The V gene's germline CDR1 is MGHDK and CDR2 SYGVNS. Germline trimming cut 5 bases from V and 10 bases from J; bases unmatched to any gene: 8. The length of the CDR3 is 13 residues. Worth noting for this clone: Its antigen is currently unknown.

Regarding the study as a whole: Altogether, 150 to 200 TCR beta chains were recorded as cytomegalovirus-associated. Most observed TCR sequences were rare, whereas some public TCRs were detected in many donors. For cytomegalovirus status, the classifier reportedly gave diagnoses with high specificity and sensitivity.

Measured with immunoSEQ multiplex PCR; TCRdb has only the in-frame clones, and not every one. This sample has 80,000 to 100,000 clones, with roughly 87% found just once. The chain employs TRBV25-1 and TRBJ2-1, with TRBD2 matching 7 bases. This sequence was found in a man between 18 and 29 years old in good health and CMV-seropositive. Sequences were obtained from PBMCs. CDR3 loop: CASSTPTSREQFF. The CDR3 DNA follows: TGTGCCAGCAGTACCCCGACTAGCCGAGAGCAGTTCTTC.